One sample yielded the 22 T cell receptor beta chains listed below, sequenced in a study of regulatory T cells in long-lasting Graves disease. For TCR beta, libraries came from iRepertoire HTBI primers and Arm-PCR of CDR3 regions. MiXCR, run by TCRdb on the multiplex PCR reads, gives a single entry per CDR3 protein. The sample carries about 460,000 distinct CDR3 sequences, 22% recorded once. Time point described: persistent/refractory GD, antithyroid drugs over 5 years with positive TRAb. Isolated PBMC RNA provided the starting material for the TCR library. Sequencing used peripheral blood mononuclear cells (PBMCs), obtained when the disease was refractory, from a patient treated with antithyroid drugs. The receptors here all came from a female donor with Graves disease.

This clonotype was observed a few times. The chain links TRBV20-1 to TRBJ2-2; no definite D call. V was clipped by 1 base and J by 4 bases, with 7 bases between them. The CDR3 has 13 residues. Germline V lookup: CDR1 DFQATT, CDR2 SNEGSKA (reference sequence). The CDR3 protein is CSARGVLTGELFF. CDR3 bases: TGCAGTGCTAGAGGGGTACTCACCGGGGAGCTGTTTTTT.

The V gene is TRBV28, the J gene TRBJ2-3; D is perhaps TRBD2 (6 bases). Germline CDR1 is MDHEN and CDR2 is SYDVKM. V dropped 10 bases and J dropped 0 bases, with 11 bases sitting between them. There are 13 residues in the CDR3. This CDR3 reads CATQRASTDTQYF. The CDR3 DNA reads TGTGCCACTCAGCGGGCTAGCACAGATACGCAGTATTTT.

This sequence joins TRBV5-1 and TRBJ2-5, with D perhaps matching TRBD2 (6 bases). The CDR3 contains 15 residues. V shed 7 bases and J shed 3 bases, with 19 bases lying between them. Germline CDR1 SGHRS, CDR2 YFSETQ. In DNA, the CDR3 is TGCGCCAGCTCCTCGGGGCGCGGGGCGGAAGAGACCCAGTACTTC. Its protein is CASSSGRGAEETQYF.

This clonotype turned up a few times. The V gene is TRBV7-2, the J gene TRBJ1-5; TRBD1 matches 7 bases. V was clipped by 1 base and J by 1 base; unmatched bases: 16. Germline-derived CDR1 and CDR2 are SGHTA and FQGNSA. CDR3 length: 20 amino acids. For the CDR3, the DNA is TGTGCCAGCAGCTTAGGAAGAGGGGGCTTTGGCCCTGGGAGCAATCAGCCCCAGCATTTT. Its protein is CASSLGRGGFGPGSNQPQHF. The full variable domain, in which reference TRBV7-2 and TRBJ1-5 provide the parts outside the CDR3, is GAGVSQSPSNKVTEKGKDVELRCDPISGHTALYWYRQSLGQGLEFLIYFQGNSAPDKSGLPSDRFSAERTGGSVSTLTIQRTQQEDSAVYLCASSLGRGGFGPGSNQPQHFGDGTRLSIL.

Ten or more counts support this clonotype. The rearrangement links TRBV20-1 to TRBJ2-7, with D perhaps assigned TRBD1 or TRBD2 (6 bases each). Germline CDR1 is DFQATT and CDR2 is SNEGSKA (reference sequence). CDR3 length equals 13 residues. The V and J ends lost 0 bases and 6 bases respectively, with 12 bases between them. The CDR3 DNA reads as TGCAGTGCTAGAGATATGGGGGGCGGCGAGCAGTACTTC. It translates to CSARDMGGGEQYF.

This clonotype has a count of ten or more. The V and J genes are TRBV2 and TRBJ1-6, with TRBD1 identical over 9 bases. Germline V lookup: CDR1 SNHLY, CDR2 FYNNEI. CDR3 length: 15 residues. Germline trimming cut 4 bases from V and 5 bases from J; bases unmatched to any gene: 3. The CDR3 loop reads CASSVQGANNSPLHF. As DNA, the CDR3 is TGTGCCAGCAGTGTACAGGGGGCTAATAATTCACCCCTCCACTTT.

The CDR3 nucleotides read TGTGCCAGCAGCCGTCCGGGGACAAACGTTGGCTACACCTTC. It is translated as CASSRPGTNVGYTF. The rearrangement links TRBV6-1 to TRBJ1-2, with D perhaps matching TRBD1 (6 bases). This CDR3 comprises 14 residues. V shed 6 bases and J shed 7 bases, with 18 bases lying between them. Looked up from germline, CDR1 is MNHNS and CDR2 is SASEGT.

This clonotype has at least ten counts. J is TRBJ2-7 and V is TRBV2; 13 positions agree with TRBD2. This CDR3 spans 15 amino acids. With 3 bases clipped from V and 3 bases from J, the junction kept 2 bases outside the gene matches. The germline gives CDR1 SNHLY, CDR2 FYNNEI. CDR3 sequence reads: CASSEGLAGIYEQYF. As DNA, the CDR3 is TGTGCCAGCAGTGAGGGACTAGCGGGGATCTACGAGCAGTACTTC.

The sample holds many counts of this clonotype. This chain links TRBV6-5 with TRBJ2-7; unclear D gene. Trimming stripped 2 bases from V and 1 base from J, with 9 bases between. Germline CDR1 and CDR2: MNHEY and SVGAGI. This CDR3 comprises 14 residues. The CDR3 spells CASSYTAISYEQYF. The DNA for the CDR3 is TGTGCCAGCAGTTACACCGCTATATCCTACGAGCAGTACTTC.

The table lists this clonotype with a few counts. This chain connects TRBV27 to TRBJ1-1, with 7 nucleotides matching TRBD1. V was pared by 7 bases and J by 1 base, with 6 bases of the junction left unmatched. In germline, CDR1 is MNHEY, CDR2 SMNVEV (reference sequence). The CDR3 loop spans 14 amino acids. The CDR3 DNA reads as TGTGCCAGCATTGGGGAGGGGGCGAACACTGAAGCTTTCTTT. Its protein product is CASIGEGANTEAFF.

The chain combines TRBV28 with TRBJ2-4; D not certain. In germline, CDR1 is MDHEN, CDR2 SYDVKM. The CDR3 runs 14 residues. V gave up 5 bases and J gave up 2 bases, with 10 bases separating them. The CDR3 loop reads CASSPRCPKNIQYF. In nucleotides, the CDR3 is TGTGCCAGCAGTCCTAGATGTCCCAAAAACATTCAGTACTTC.

This clonotype was recorded many times. The chain recombines TRBV6-1 with TRBJ1-4; no clear D gene. V lost 6 bases and J 0 bases, leaving 17 bases between the germline ends. There are 17 residues in the CDR3. Germline values: CDR1 MNHNS, CDR2 SASEGT. CDR3 residues: CASSRRTAIATNEKLFF. The CDR3 bases are TGTGCCAGCAGCCGTCGAACGGCTATCGCAACTAATGAAAAACTGTTTTTT.

This clonotype occurred a few times. The V and J genes are TRBV7-2 and TRBJ1-5; tentatively, D is TRBD1 (6 bases). The CDR3 spans 14 residues. In germline, CDR1 is SGHTA, CDR2 FQGNSA. V was shortened by 5 bases and J by 8 bases, with 16 bases between the two germline ends. The CDR3 DNA sequence: TGTGCCAGCAGCCACAGACAGGCCAGGGAGCCCCAGCATTTT. Translation: CASSHRQAREPQHF.

In its sample, this clonotype was seen a few times. The CDR3, as DNA: TGCAGTGCTGAAGAGGGCAGGGGCTACGAGCAGTACTTC. As protein: CSAEEGRGYEQYF. V and J are TRBV20-1 and TRBJ2-7, with a weak D call TRBD1 (6 bases). The CDR3 totals 13 residues. Germline CDR1 reads DFQATT; CDR2 reads SNEGSKA (reference sequence). Trimming took off 5 bases at V and 3 bases at J, with 14 bases between the two ends.

The chain links TRBV2 to TRBJ2-3, with TRBD2 identical over 14 bases. Germline CDR1 SNHLY, CDR2 FYNNEI. Trimming cost V 0 bases and J 4 bases; bases outside gene matches: 3. This CDR3 is 17 amino acids long. CDR3: CASSEARLAGGPDTQYF. In DNA, the CDR3 is TGTGCCAGCAGTGAAGCGCGACTAGCGGGGGGGCCAGATACGCAGTATTTT.

A word on this clonotype: This could be a read error, since a much larger clone is one nucleotide away. The chain carries TRBV28 and TRBJ2-4; D might be TRBD1 (5 bases). The J call is in doubt because the DNA end fits TRBJ1-2 better. Germline assignment: CDR1 MDHEN and CDR2 SYDVKM. The CDR3 has 14 residues. This chain's CDR3 is CASTIIGAEYDYTF. CDR3 DNA sequence: TGTGCCAGCACCATCATAGGGGCGGAGTATGACTACACCTTC.

This clonotype was recorded a few times. The chain carries TRBV10-3 and TRBJ1-1, with a tentative D call TRBD1 (5 bases). V was cut by 7 bases and J by 1 base, with 13 bases left in between. Germline values: CDR1 ENHRY, CDR2 SYGVKD. CDR3 length: 14 amino acids. The CDR3 loop is CAIKRDGPNTEAFF. DNA for the CDR3: TGTGCCATCAAACGGGACGGACCGAACACTGAAGCTTTCTTT.

CDR3 region: CASSTGDVWGYTF. The CDR3 region has the DNA TGTGCCAGTAGTACCGGGGACGTCTGGGGCTACACCTTC. This chain uses TRBV19 with TRBJ1-2, with D possibly being TRBD1 (5 bases). From germline, CDR1 is LNHDA and CDR2 SQIVND (reference sequence). Between the trimmed V and J ends, which lost 4 bases and 8 bases, there was a span of 14 bases. The CDR3 loop spans 13 amino acids.

This clonotype came up a few times. The chain employs TRBV12-3 or TRBV12-4 and TRBJ2-5, with D unresolved. Trimming took off 7 bases at V and 0 bases at J, with 9 bases between the two ends. This CDR3 comprises 13 residues. CDR3 nucleotides: TGTGCCAGCACCATCAATGACCAAGAGACCCAGTACTTC. This gives the protein CASTINDQETQYF.

This clonotype has a count of ten or more. The chain couples TRBV27 to TRBJ1-2, with TRBD1 as a possible D gene (6 bases). The germline V gene encodes CDR1 MNHEY and CDR2 SMNVEV (reference sequence). V lost 6 bases and J 6 bases, leaving 14 bases between the germline ends. CDR3 length: 13 residues. The CDR3 spells CASSHGTIDGYTF. CDR3 bases: TGTGCCAGCAGCCATGGGACAATCGATGGCTACACCTTC.

Only a few counts were recorded for this clonotype. The V and J genes are TRBV10-3 and TRBJ2-5; TRBD1 agrees at 11 bases. The CDR3 spans 16 residues. V lost 6 bases to trimming and J lost 5 bases; unmatched junction nucleotides: 11. CDR1 and CDR2 from the germline V gene are ENHRY and SYGVKD. The CDR3 DNA is TGTGCCATCAGCCCTCGGAGGACAGGGGGCAAGGAGACCCAGTACTTC. Translating it yields CAISPRRTGGKETQYF.

In this sample, this clonotype turned up a few times. The rearrangement links TRBV2 to TRBJ2-4, with TRBD1 matching 9 bases. The CDR3 spans 20 residues. CDR1 and CDR2 from the germline V gene are SNHLY and FYNNEI. V shed 6 bases, J shed 0 bases, and the junction held 18 bases outside the gene matches. In DNA form, the CDR3 reads TGTGCCAGCAGCTCCGCTCGGGGACAGGGAAGCGTCCGAGCCAAAAACATTCAGTACTTC. The encoded protein is CASSSARGQGSVRAKNIQYF.